This T cell receptor beta chain was recovered during a study of cytomegalovirus exposure and HLA in healthy donors. Researchers ran the PCR with 60 Vbeta and 13 Jbeta primers. The protocol was immunoSEQ multiplex PCR, while the TCRdb copy is restricted to in-frame clones and leaves out a portion. This table has roughly 87,000 clones, roughly 75% appearing once. A remark on this clone: Its antigen is unidentified.

Study results and limitations: It was reported in a later analysis that an Asian-associated ancestry cluster showed fewer N-insertions than the 666-donor mean.

Germline values: CDR1 MNHEY, CDR2 SMNVEV (reference sequence). V shed 3 bases and J shed 9 bases, with 9 bases lying between them. This CDR3 is built from 12 residues. Sequencing used PBMCs. This clonotype was obtained from a man aged 55 to 69 in good health and CMV-seronegative. This chain uses TRBV27 with TRBJ2-1; possibly TRBD1 for D (5 bases). CDR3 nucleotides: TGTGCCAGCAGTTTTAGGGGTGCTGAGCAGTTCTTC. Encoded protein: CASSFRGAEQFF.